This TCR beta chain was identified during a study of blood T cell repertoires in COVID-19. Study background: Samples of COVID-19 (acute and convalescent) were obtained from the United States, Italy and Spain.

Original methodology: The authors estimated nucleated cell counts from reference gene primer amplification. Produced via immunoSEQ multiplex PCR; TCRdb's table is partial and in-frame only. That table supplies the V and J calls and clone size; D and trimming were determined from the DNA. The sample lists approximately 72,000 clones, roughly 84% occurring once. J gave up 3 bases and V 2 bases, and 13 bases lay outside the gene matches. Germline loops: CDR1 LGHNA, CDR2 YNFKEQ. The CDR3 is made up of 19 amino acids. The chain carries TRBV4-2 and TRBJ1-1; 12 bases agree with TRBD1. The sequencing sample was made of peripheral blood. The source of this sequence is a man aged 45 to 65 with active COVID-19. CDR3 sequence: CASSQYPGQGALIDTEAFF. As DNA, the CDR3 is TGTGCCAGCAGCCAATATCCGGGACAGGGGGCGTTAATCGACACTGAAGCTTTCTTT.